This T cell receptor (beta chain) was recorded in a study of OX40 agonist ivuxolimab in advanced cancers. For context, the study as a whole: Ivuxolimab, which targeted the costimulatory receptor OX40 (CD134), was an agonistic, fully human IgG2 monoclonal antibody. Patients were allowed to have had prior anti-PD-1, anti-PD-L1 or anti-CTLA-4 therapy, and 40% of the dose-escalation patients had previously received checkpoint inhibitors. Peripheral TCRbeta sequencing was intended to test whether TCR sequence diversity was altered and clonal T-cell expansion was caused by ivuxolimab. Partial responses occurred in three dose-escalation patients: two with cutaneous melanoma and one with hepatocellular carcinoma. The paper reports the monotherapy dose-escalation portion (N of about 52 patients) of the phase I ivuxolimab trial. Among the roughly 54 dose-escalation patients, some 19 had hepatocellular carcinoma, roughly 15 melanoma, 9 renal cell carcinoma and 9 head and neck cancer. Intravenous ivuxolimab was administered to patients every 2 weeks at six dose levels: 0.01, 0.1, 0.3, 1.5, 3 and 10 mg/kg. The dose-escalation cohort was about 83% male with a mean age of about 58 years, ranging from roughly 23 to 80.

What the study reported, not specific to this receptor: At doses of 0.1 to 3.0 mg/kg, clonal expansion of both CD4+ and CD8+ blood T cells was observed from baseline to week 6. The antigen specificity of the clonally expanded peripheral T cells was not determined. In partial responders in the 0.1-3.0 mg/kg groups, normalized peripheral clonal expansion was found to be among the lowest, especially among CD8+ T cells. After ivuxolimab, CD8+ T cells had more expanded clones than CD4+ T cells on average. Low levels of normalized T-cell clonal expansion were also seen in some nonresponding patients.

Concerning this clone itself: The specificity of this receptor is unknown. No clone much larger than this one lies a single base away; base qualities are absent.

Genomic DNA was extracted from sorted cells for sequencing of the TCRbeta CDR3 region. The immunoSEQ Assay was used to sequence the TCRbeta CDR3 regions. Sourced from immuneACCESS, this table was stored by TCRdb with only in-frame sequences that have V and J called. A share of the clones is absent; for the studies checked, an unresolved V gene accounts for under half, and the remainder has no known explanation. This sample is represented by tens of thousands of clones; around 88% of them were singletons. Roughly 25% of the sample comes from the top ten. The trial excluded patients who had a history of autoimmune disease or were on systemic immunosuppression. Peripheral blood for TCR sequencing was collected from all dose cohorts at baseline, on cycle 4 day 1, and on cycle 7 day 1. Samples came from an open-label, multicenter, first-in-human phase I dose-escalation trial of ivuxolimab. Adults with locally advanced or metastatic melanoma, renal cell, hepatocellular, or head and neck squamous cell carcinoma were enrolled in the trial. Before TCR sequencing, CD4+ and CD8+ T cells were separately sorted from peripheral blood.

The origin of this receptor is an adult with an advanced solid tumor such as melanoma, head and neck, liver or kidney cancer. Specimen: CD4+ or CD8+ T cells sorted from blood, collected in a trial of the OX40 agonist ivuxolimab.

The CDR3 region: CASSYRLAGDNEQFF. The DNA reads as follows: TGTGCCAGCAGCTACCGACTAGCGGGAGACAATGAGCAGTTCTTC. The chain couples TRBV7-9 to TRBJ2-1; 12 of the junction bases match TRBD2. Including cysteine and phenylalanine, the CDR3 has 15 amino acids. Only the CDR3 part of the read is kept: 45 bases, read in frame from the first base. Compared with germline, V lacks 4 bases and J lacks 5 bases; bases without a gene match: 3. CDR1 is given as SEHNR and CDR2 as FQNEAQ, both from the germline V gene (reference sequence).